Following are 2 T cell receptor beta chains from one sample sequenced in a study of CD8+ T cells in alopecia areata (dated by TCRdb to 2016 to 2019). Library construction relied on the immunoSEQ multiplex PCR assay. RNA was extracted from all samples and reverse transcribed into cDNA, which served as template for TCR sequencing. Drawn from immuneACCESS, this table holds only the in-frame rearrangements with V and J called that TCRdb kept. Clones are partly lost; checked studies trace under half to an unresolved V gene and leave the rest unexplained. This sample has roughly 120,000 clones in its table, and 50% to 75% of those were observed once. The ten largest make up 25% to 30% of the sample. According to the study, the label for this sample's time point signals: 4 weeks on oral tofacitinib. The treatment or condition label for this specimen denotes: oral pan-JAK inhibitor, 5-10 mg twice daily.

Sequences were derived from CD8+ T cells sorted from blood, sampled at week 4, from a patient treated with tofacitinib. The receptors here all came from a human donor with alopecia areata.

V and J are TRBV27 and TRBJ1-1; D might be TRBD1 (5 bases). The CDR3 contains 14 residues. V shed 4 bases and J shed 1 base, with 10 bases lying between them. Looked up from germline, CDR1 is MNHEY and CDR2 is SMNVEV (reference sequence). Here the CDR3 reads CASSSGTRNTEAFF. The CDR3 nucleotides are TGTGCCAGCAGTTCAGGGACGAGGAACACTGAAGCTTTCTTT.

The chain uses TRBV30 and TRBJ1-2; D remains unclear. The V gene lost 4 bases and the J gene lost 7 bases, with 10 bases spanning the gap. Looked up from germline, CDR1 is GTSNPN and CDR2 is SVGIG (reference sequence). CDR3 length: 11 amino acids. The chain's CDR3 is CAWKGYPGYTF. CDR3 sequence (DNA): TGTGCCTGGAAAGGATATCCTGGCTACACCTTC.